What follows describes a single TCR beta chain. CDR3 length equals 16 residues. V shed 6 bases, J shed 7 bases, and the junction held 10 bases outside the gene matches. Per germline, CDR1 SNHLY and CDR2 FYNNEI. This specimen belongs to a study of T cell changes during pregnancy in multiple sclerosis. Some clones are missing from TCRdb's copy, which holds only in-frame ones; the method was immunoSEQ multiplex PCR. The table has about 57,000 clones, 92% seen once; the top ten hold just under 0.2%. V and J are TRBV2 and TRBJ2-7; 15 bases are shared with TRBD2. This clonotype was obtained from a female donor with multiple sclerosis, enrolled in a pregnancy study. This specimen consisted of CD4+ T cells from peripheral blood mononuclear cells, obtained in the second trimester of pregnancy. The CDR3 loop reads CASSPGLAGGTREQYF. Written as DNA, the CDR3 is TGTGCCAGCAGCCCGGGACTAGCGGGGGGCACAAGGGAGCAGTACTTC.